This entry is about one TCR beta chain. TCRdb re-analysed the 5' RACE reads in MiXCR, keeping a single row per CDR3 protein. Found here are 1.5 million to 2 million distinct CDR3 sequences, 25% to 35% of them singletons; the top ten hold about 0.27%. V lost 6 bases, J lost 3 bases, and 8 bases lay in between. Germline V gene data show CDR1 as MNHNY and CDR2 as SVGAGI (reference sequence). The CDR3 length is 13 residues. This entry is derived from a study of identical twins. This TCR derives from a newborn girl in good health. The rearrangement joins TRBV6-6 to TRBJ1-4; D unclear. Material for sequencing was cord blood. The CDR3 loop is CASRGRSNEKLFF. The CDR3 DNA sequence: TGTGCCAGCAGGGGCAGGTCTAATGAAAAACTGTTTTTT.